The 2 T cell receptor beta chains reported below all come from one sample, sequenced in a study of human T cells and chemical hapten exposure. TCRdb re-derived calls from the RACE reads in MiXCR, one entry per CDR3 protein. The sample shows approximately 370,000 distinct CDR3 sequences, roughly 6% of them seen only once. Time point: pre-sensitization, week 0. Treatment specified: therapeutic diphenylcyclopropenone sensitization with weekly scalp DPC. This material consisted of whole blood, taken in connection with sensitization to the hapten diphenylcyclopropenone (DPC). The origin of the receptors is a woman between 18 and 29 years old with alopecia areata. Some clones in this sample may be carry-over from other donors' samples.

This clonotype was observed at least ten times. The chain combines TRBV6-5 with TRBJ1-6, with a weak D call TRBD1 (6 bases). With 6 bases removed from V and 9 bases from J, the gap between germline ends came to 12 bases. The CDR3 covers 13 residues. CDR1 and CDR2 from the germline V gene are MNHEY and SVGAGI. The DNA of the CDR3 is TGTGCCAGCAGAAGGACAGCAATTTCACCCCTCCACTTT. Protein product: CASRRTAISPLHF.

This clonotype came up many times. V gene TRBV29-1 combines with J gene TRBJ2-5; D is undetermined. CDR1 and CDR2 (germline): SQVTM, ANQGSEA. This CDR3 is built from 10 residues. V lost 6 bases and J 2 bases, leaving 4 bases between the germline ends. The CDR3, as DNA: TGCAGCGTCTTACAAGAGACCCAGTACTTC. This codes for CSVLQETQYF.